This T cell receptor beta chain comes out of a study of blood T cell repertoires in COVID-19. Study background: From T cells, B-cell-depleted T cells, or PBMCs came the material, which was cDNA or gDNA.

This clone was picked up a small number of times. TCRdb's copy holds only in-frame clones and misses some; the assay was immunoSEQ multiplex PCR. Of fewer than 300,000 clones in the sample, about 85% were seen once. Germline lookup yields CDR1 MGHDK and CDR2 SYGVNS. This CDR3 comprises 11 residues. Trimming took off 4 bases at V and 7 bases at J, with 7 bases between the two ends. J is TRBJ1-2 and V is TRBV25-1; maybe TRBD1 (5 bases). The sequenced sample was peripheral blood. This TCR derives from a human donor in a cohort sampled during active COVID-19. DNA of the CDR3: TGTGCCAGCAGTGCCGGGGGTGGCTACACCTTC. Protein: CASSAGGGYTF.